A single sample gave rise to the 25 T cell receptor beta chains below, sequenced in a study of vaccination and CD4 T cells after COVID-19. CD4+ T cells that had been cultured provided DNA sequenced with the Oncomine TCR Beta short-read assay. TCRdb used MiXCR to reprocess the PCR reads, holding one entry per CDR3 protein. This sample has some 21,000 distinct CDR3 sequences, with approximately 50% found just once. Treatment of the sample: approximately nine-day PBMC culture with coronavirus spike peptide pools or control peptides (ViraFEST assay). Their antigens are not known. The sequencing sample was made of CD4+ T cells from blood, cultured in vitro. Receptors were obtained from a human donor who had recovered from COVID-19.

Remarks on this clonotype: Sequence at one end of the junction differs from germline and may be a read error. As DNA, the CDR3 is TGTGCCTGGAGTAATAGCCGTTCCCGTCTCAGGGACTTC. Translated: CAWSNSRSRLRDF. V usage is TRBV30 and J usage is TRBJ2-7, with D perhaps matching TRBD1 (5 bases). The CDR3 is 13 amino acids. Germline V gene data show CDR1 as GTSNPN and CDR2 as SVGIG (reference sequence). The whole variable domain, remainder taken from reference TRBV30 and TRBJ2-7, is SQTIHQWPATLVQPVGSPLSLECTVEGTSNPNLYWYRQAAGRGLQLLFYSVGIGQISSEVPQNLSASRPQDRQFILSSKKLLLSDSGFYLCAWSNSRSRLRDFGPGTRLTVT.

The chain uses TRBV12-3 or TRBV12-4 and TRBJ1-1; TRBD1 agrees at 7 bases. This CDR3 has 14 residues. V gave up 5 bases and J gave up 0 bases; unmatched junction bases: 3. CDR3 sequence reads: CASSQGGLNTEAFF. CDR3 in DNA: TGTGCCAGCAGTCAGGGGGGCTTGAACACTGAAGCTTTCTTT.

This clonotype was counted only a few times. The chain employs TRBV2 and TRBJ1-1; weak D call: TRBD1 (5 bases). Germline V gene data show CDR1 as SNHLY and CDR2 as FYNNEI. This CDR3 has 14 amino acids. V was cut by 6 bases and J by 5 bases, with 16 bases left in between. This chain's CDR3 is CASRNGGDPTEAFF. As DNA, the CDR3 is TGTGCCAGCAGAAACGGGGGGGACCCGACTGAAGCTTTCTTT.

V usage is TRBV19 and J usage is TRBJ2-1; 10 bases map to TRBD2. This CDR3 is built from 16 residues. V gave up 5 bases and J gave up 7 bases; unmatched junction bases: 11. Germline lookup yields CDR1 LNHDA and CDR2 SQIVND (reference sequence). CDR3 sequence reads: CASSARAGGLYNEQFF. The CDR3 region has the DNA TGTGCCAGTAGTGCCCGAGCGGGAGGGCTTTATAATGAGCAGTTCTTC.

The chain combines TRBV5-1 with TRBJ1-1; 7 bases are a match to TRBD1. V lost 3 bases to trimming and J lost 7 bases; unmatched junction nucleotides: 3. Germline-derived CDR1 and CDR2 are SGHRS and YFSETQ. CDR3 size: 12 residues. The DNA of the CDR3 is TGCGCCAGCAGCTGGGGACAGCTTGAAGCTTTCTTT. It specifies CASSWGQLEAFF. Full variable domain (missing parts from reference TRBV5-1 and TRBJ1-1): KAGVTQTPRYLIKTRGQQVTLSCSPISGHRSVSWYQQTPGQGLQFLFEYFSETQRNKGNFPGRFSGRQFSNSRSEMNVSTLELGDSALYLCASSWGQLEAFFGQGTRLTVV.

The genes are TRBV28 and TRBJ2-1, with 11 bases fitting TRBD2. V trimming: 6 bases; J trimming: 4 bases; junction bases outside the gene matches: 14. The CDR3 length is 18 residues. The germline V gene has CDR1 MDHEN and CDR2 SYDVKM. The CDR3 region has the DNA TGTGCCAGCAGGTTCAGACTAGCGGGGTTGGGGGTATACAATGAGCAGTTCTTC. Its translation: CASRFRLAGLGVYNEQFF.

The J gene is TRBJ2-1, the V gene TRBV19; the match to TRBD2 covers 9 bases. Germline lookup yields CDR1 LNHDA and CDR2 SQIVND (reference sequence). The CDR3 runs 14 residues. V dropped 2 bases and J dropped 8; count of bases not matched to a gene: 4. CDR3: CASSILAGSHEQFF. The DNA of the CDR3 is TGTGCCAGTAGTATACTAGCGGGATCCCATGAGCAGTTCTTC. The variable domain in full, with the rest retrieved from reference TRBV19 and TRBJ2-1, is DGGITQSPKYLFRKEGQNVTLSCEQNLNHDAMYWYRQDPGQGLRLIYYSQIVNDFQKGDIAEGYSVSREKKESFPLTVTSAQKNPTAFYLCASSILAGSHEQFFGPGTRLTVL.

This clonotype was seen only a few times. The V and J genes are TRBV20-1 and TRBJ1-2; maybe TRBD1 (5 bases). CDR1 is DFQATT and CDR2 is SNEGSKA in the germline V gene (reference sequence). The CDR3 is made up of 12 amino acids. Between the trimmed V and J ends, which lost 1 base and 3 bases, there was a span of 6 bases. The CDR3 is CSARGRDYGYTF. The CDR3 DNA reads TGCAGTGCTAGAGGCAGGGACTATGGCTACACCTTC.

The chain links TRBV29-1 to TRBJ1-1; 7 bases agree with TRBD1. Germline lookup yields CDR1 SQVTM and CDR2 ANQGSEA. This CDR3 has 14 amino acids. With 7 bases clipped from V and 1 base from J, the junction kept 9 bases outside the gene matches. CDR3 in DNA: TGCAGCGGCAAACCCGGGACAGAGAACACTGAAGCTTTCTTT. This translates into CSGKPGTENTEAFF.

The chain carries TRBV27 and TRBJ1-5; D uncertain. CDR3 length: 15 amino acids. V lost 8 bases and J lost 1, with 15 bases in between. From germline, CDR1 is MNHEY and CDR2 SMNVEV (reference sequence). The CDR3 sequence: CASSPHGESNQPQHF. As DNA, the CDR3 is TGTGCCAGCTCCCCCCACGGGGAAAGCAATCAGCCCCAGCATTTT.

This rearrangement joins TRBV19 to TRBJ2-2; no clear D. CDR1 is LNHDA, CDR2 SQIVND, per germline (reference sequence). The CDR3 totals 14 residues. Trimming stripped 3 bases from V and 5 bases from J, with 10 bases between. CDR3 in DNA: TGTGCCAGTAGTATCCTTGGCGGAACCGGGGAGCTGTTTTTT. Protein product: CASSILGGTGELFF.

The rearrangement uses TRBV5-1 and TRBJ1-1; TRBD1 is a possible D gene (5 bases). Germline CDR1 reads SGHRS; CDR2 reads YFSETQ. There are 16 residues in the CDR3. The V end lost 4 bases, the J end lost 2 bases, and 18 bases lay between the germline ends. Written as DNA, the CDR3 is TGCGCCAGCAGCCTTTCCGGATCGACAGTAAACACTGAAGCTTTCTTT. Its protein is CASSLSGSTVNTEAFF.

This rearrangement joins TRBV7-3 to TRBJ1-5; 7 positions agree with TRBD1. Germline V gene lookup returns CDR1 SGHTA and CDR2 FQGTGA. This CDR3 has 15 residues. V gave up 0 bases and J gave up 4 bases; unmatched junction bases: 3. In DNA, the CDR3 is TGTGCCAGCAGCTTAACGGGACAGCCAAATCAGCCCCAGCATTTT. Protein sequence: CASSLTGQPNQPQHF.

By sample fraction, this clonotype is medium-sized. V is TRBV15 and J is TRBJ1-5, with 8 bases identical to TRBD1. V was pared by 1 base and J by 2 bases, with 4 bases of the junction left unmatched. In germline, CDR1 is LNHNV, CDR2 YYDKDF (reference sequence). The CDR3 length is 16 residues. CDR3 amino acids: CATSRAQGAGNQPQHF. The CDR3 nucleotides read TGTGCCACCAGCAGAGCCCAGGGGGCAGGCAATCAGCCCCAGCATTTT.

The chain joins TRBV11-1 to TRBJ2-3; D is perhaps TRBD2 (6 bases). The CDR3 runs 15 residues. V gave up 1 base and J gave up 6 bases, with 14 bases separating them. CDR1 and CDR2 (germline): SGHAT, FQDESV (reference sequence). Here the CDR3 reads CASSLVGGTGDTQYF. CDR3 coding DNA: TGTGCCAGCAGCTTAGTTGGCGGGACGGGGGATACGCAGTATTTT.

This clonotype is a singleton in its sample. J is TRBJ1-2 and V is TRBV3-1; no definite D call. Germline CDR1 reads LGHDT; CDR2 reads YNNKEL (reference sequence). The CDR3 sequence is 16 residues long. V lost 0 bases to trimming and J lost 3 bases, with 14 bases between them. The CDR3 sequence is CASSQDNGPAYYGYTF. CDR3 DNA: TGTGCCAGCAGCCAAGATAATGGGCCAGCCTACTATGGCTACACCTTC.

This clonotype was counted a few times. The chain joins TRBV7-6 to TRBJ2-3; 9 bases fit TRBD2. V dropped 8 bases and J dropped 1; count of bases not matched to a gene: 10. The CDR3 sequence is 16 residues long. Germline loops: CDR1 SGHVS, CDR2 FNYEAQ. CDR3 loop: CASGRGPSGGTDTQYF. DNA for the CDR3: TGTGCCAGCGGTCGGGGACCTAGCGGGGGCACAGATACGCAGTATTTT.

This clonotype was seen once. The chain employs TRBV7-2 and TRBJ2-1, with D perhaps being TRBD1 or TRBD2 (6 bases each). This CDR3 has 16 residues. The ends were cut back, 3 bases at V and 12 bases at J, with 24 bases in the middle. From germline, CDR1 is SGHTA and CDR2 FQGNSA. Here the CDR3 reads CASSFSWYDAEGGQFF. Written as DNA, the CDR3 is TGTGCCAGCAGCTTCAGTTGGTATGATGCGGAGGGGGGGCAGTTCTTC.

This clonotype came up once. The J gene is TRBJ1-5, the V gene TRBV6-2 or TRBV6-3, with a possible D match to TRBD1 (5 bases). CDR1 MNHEY and CDR2 SVGEGT come from the germline V gene. CDR3 length: 14 residues. Trimming left V 11 bases short and J 2 bases short, with 16 bases between. The CDR3 DNA reads TGTGCCGTCGGGGGAATTTATGGCAATCAGCCCCAGCATTTT. Protein: CAVGGIYGNQPQHF.

V is TRBV28 and J is TRBJ1-5, with a possible D match to TRBD1 (6 bases). The V gene's germline CDR1 is MDHEN and CDR2 SYDVKM. The CDR3 is made up of 15 amino acids. The V end lost 6 bases, the J end lost 4 bases, and 16 bases lay between the germline ends. Here the CDR3 reads CASSRDRTPNQPQHF. The CDR3 region has the DNA TGTGCCAGCAGCCGAGACAGGACCCCTAATCAGCCCCAGCATTTT. The complete variable domain, with remaining parts taken from reference TRBV28 and TRBJ1-5, reads DVKVTQSSRYLVKRTGEKVFLECVQDMDHENMFWYRQDPGLGLRLIYFSYDVKMKEKGDIPEGYSVSREKKERFSLILESASTNQTSMYLCASSRDRTPNQPQHFGDGTRLSIL.

This sequence joins TRBV19 and TRBJ2-3; D perhaps matches TRBD2 (6 bases). The V end lost 3 bases, the J end lost 11 bases, and 12 bases lay between the germline ends. Looked up from germline, CDR1 is LNHDA and CDR2 is SQIVND (reference sequence). CDR3 length: 12 residues. CDR3 DNA sequence: TGTGCCAGTAGTATCAGTTGGGGGGTGCAGTATTTT. Translated, it gives CASSISWGVQYF.

This clonotype appeared a single time. J is TRBJ1-4 and V is TRBV19, with D unclear. The ends were cut back, 7 bases at V and 7 bases at J, with 16 bases in the middle. From germline, CDR1 is LNHDA and CDR2 SQIVND (reference sequence). The CDR3 has 14 amino acids. Written as DNA, the CDR3 is TGTGCCAGTACCCCCCGAGGCGATGGTGAAAAACTGTTTTTT. Translated: CASTPRGDGEKLFF.

This clonotype was seen only a few times. The genes are TRBV2 and TRBJ1-3; TRBD1 might be the D (5 bases). Germline CDR1 and CDR2: SNHLY and FYNNEI. V lost 8 bases and J 2 bases, leaving 13 bases between the germline ends. This CDR3 contains 14 residues. The CDR3 protein is CASGTDSPGNTIYF. The CDR3 bases are TGTGCCAGCGGGACGGACTCCCCTGGAAACACCATATATTTT.

This clonotype was picked up a small number of times. This chain connects TRBV24-1 to TRBJ2-2; D is ambiguous. The CDR3 consists of 16 residues. Trimming cost V 3 bases and J 1 base, with 11 bases left between them. From germline, CDR1 is KGHDR and CDR2 SFDVKD. The CDR3, as DNA: TGTGCCACCAGTGATACGACACGGCTGAACACCGGGGAGCTGTTTTTT. As protein: CATSDTTRLNTGELFF.

The chain couples TRBV20-1 to TRBJ2-7; TRBD2 agrees at 13 bases. The V gene's germline CDR1 is DFQATT and CDR2 SNEGSKA (reference sequence). This CDR3 comprises 15 residues. J was trimmed by 1 base and V by 3 bases; bases with no gene match: 3. In nucleotides, the CDR3 is TGCAGTGCTAGTGAGACTAGCGGGGGGTCCTACGAGCAGTACTTC. It is translated as CSASETSGGSYEQYF.